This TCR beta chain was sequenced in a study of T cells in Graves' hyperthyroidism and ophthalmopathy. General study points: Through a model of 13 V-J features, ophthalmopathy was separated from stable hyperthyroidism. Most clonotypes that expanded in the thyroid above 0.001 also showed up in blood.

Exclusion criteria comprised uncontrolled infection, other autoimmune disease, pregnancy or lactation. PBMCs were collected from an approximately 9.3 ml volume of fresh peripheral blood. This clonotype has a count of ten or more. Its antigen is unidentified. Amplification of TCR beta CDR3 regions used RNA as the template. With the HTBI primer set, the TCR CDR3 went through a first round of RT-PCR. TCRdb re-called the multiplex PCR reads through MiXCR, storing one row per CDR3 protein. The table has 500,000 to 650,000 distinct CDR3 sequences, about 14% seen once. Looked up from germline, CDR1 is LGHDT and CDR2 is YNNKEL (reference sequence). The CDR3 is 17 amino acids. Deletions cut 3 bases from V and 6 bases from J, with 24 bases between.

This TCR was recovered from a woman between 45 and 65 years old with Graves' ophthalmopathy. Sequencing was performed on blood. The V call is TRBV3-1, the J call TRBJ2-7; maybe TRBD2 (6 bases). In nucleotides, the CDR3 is TGTGCCAGCAGCCAGGCGGGGCTAGCCCGACCCACTCTCGAGCAGTACTTC. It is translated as CASSQAGLARPTLEQYF.